This T cell receptor beta chain is from a study of blood T cell repertoires in COVID-19. Study in general: From the United States, Italy and Spain came samples of acute and convalescent COVID-19.

The CDR3 extends over 16 amino acids. Germline V lookup: CDR1 LGHDT, CDR2 YNNKEL (reference sequence). The V end was cut by 1 base, the J end by 2 bases, with 14 bases between. Original methodology: Amplification with reference gene primers provided the estimates of nucleated cell counts. Generated by immunoSEQ multiplex PCR, the TCRdb table keeps only in-frame clones and is missing some. That table gives V, J and clone size, and the DNA gave D and trimming. The repertoire holds about 160,000 clones, 90% to 95% seen once, with 4.6% in the top ten. The chain combines TRBV3-1 (or the pseudogene TRBV3-2) with TRBJ2-5; the D gene is possibly TRBD1 (5 bases). The source is a woman aged 45-60 years with acute or convalescent COVID-19. The sequenced sample consisted of peripheral blood. The CDR3 loop reads CASSQGRLGVQETQYF. Here the CDR3 DNA reads TGTGCCAGCAGCCAAGGGCGGCTAGGGGTACAAGAGACCCAGTACTTC.